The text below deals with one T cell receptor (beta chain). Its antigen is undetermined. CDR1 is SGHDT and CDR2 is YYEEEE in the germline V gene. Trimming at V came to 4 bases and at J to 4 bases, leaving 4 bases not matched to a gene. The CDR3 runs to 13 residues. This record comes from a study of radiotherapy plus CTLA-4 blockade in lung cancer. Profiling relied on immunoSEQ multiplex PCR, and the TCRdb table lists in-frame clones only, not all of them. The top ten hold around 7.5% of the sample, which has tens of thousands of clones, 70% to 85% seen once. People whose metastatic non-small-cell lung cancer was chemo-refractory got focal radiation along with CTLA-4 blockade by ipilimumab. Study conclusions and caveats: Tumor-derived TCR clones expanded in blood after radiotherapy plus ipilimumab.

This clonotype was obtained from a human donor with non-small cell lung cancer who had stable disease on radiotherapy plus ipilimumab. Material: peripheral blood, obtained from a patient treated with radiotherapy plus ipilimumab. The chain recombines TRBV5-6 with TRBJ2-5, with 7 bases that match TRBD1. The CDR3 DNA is TGTGCCAGCAGCCCGACAGGGAGAGAGACCCAGTACTTC. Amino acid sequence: CASSPTGRETQYF.